The next 25 T cell receptor beta chains were all read from a single sample in a study of blood T cell repertoires in COVID-19. Assay: immunoSEQ multiplex PCR; the TCRdb copy retains only in-frame clones and omits some. The sample records roughly 170,000 clones, about four fifths being singletons. What was sequenced was peripheral blood. Receptor source: a woman aged 55-70 years with COVID-19, enrolled during active disease.

This clone was counted only a few times. This chain links TRBV3-1 (or the pseudogene TRBV3-2) with TRBJ1-2; D is possibly TRBD1 (6 bases). The germline V gene has CDR1 LGHDT and CDR2 YNNKEL (reference sequence). The V end was cut by 6 bases, the J end by 6 bases, with 17 bases between. There are 14 residues in the CDR3. In nucleotides, the CDR3 is TGTGCCAGCAGTCTCCCGGGACAAAGAGATGGCTACACCTTC. Residues: CASSLPGQRDGYTF.

V usage is TRBV6-1 and J usage is TRBJ1-6, with 7 nucleotides matching TRBD1. Germline V gene data show CDR1 as MNHNS and CDR2 as SASEGT. The CDR3 covers 14 residues. The V gene end was trimmed by 2 bases and the J gene end by 10 bases; junction bases not matched to a gene: 5. CDR3 residues: CASSESDRSSPLHF. DNA for the CDR3: TGTGCCAGCAGTGAATCGGACAGGAGCTCACCCCTCCACTTT.

This clone was seen more than once but under ten times. The chain couples TRBV18 to TRBJ1-2, with D uncertain. The V gene lost 2 bases and the J gene lost 8 bases, with 12 bases spanning the gap. Germline values: CDR1 KGHSH, CDR2 LQKENI. CDR3 length equals 13 residues. The CDR3 bases are TGTGCCAGCTCACCAGCGGCCTTCGAGGGCTACACCTTC. Its protein product is CASSPAAFEGYTF.

Here the CDR3 DNA reads TGCAGTGCTAGTTCTAGCGGGAGTTACAATGAGCAGTTCTTC. It is translated as CSASSSGSYNEQFF. This sequence joins TRBV20-1 and TRBJ2-1, with 10 bases that match TRBD2. There are 14 residues in the CDR3. Trimming took 3 bases from V and 4 from J; bases not matched to a gene: 3. CDR1 is DFQATT and CDR2 is SNEGSKA in the germline V gene (reference sequence).

There are a few counts of this clone. This chain joins TRBV6-5 and TRBJ2-7, with D perhaps matching TRBD2 (5 bases). Germline assignment: CDR1 MNHEY and CDR2 SVGAGI. The V gene lost 5 bases and the J gene lost 1 base, with 12 bases spanning the gap. The CDR3 contains 14 residues. CDR3 sequence (DNA): TGTGCCAGCAGTAACGGAGGTTTGTCCTACGAGCAGTACTTC. It codes for CASSNGGLSYEQYF.

V gene TRBV12-3 or TRBV12-4 combines with J gene TRBJ1-1; no reliable D call. CDR3 length: 12 amino acids. The ends were cut back, 3 bases at V and 4 bases at J, with 6 bases in the middle. CDR3 loop: CASSFLRTEAFF. The CDR3 nucleotides read TGTGCCAGCAGTTTCTTGCGCACTGAAGCTTTCTTT.

The chain couples TRBV19 to TRBJ2-7, with D perhaps matching TRBD2 (6 bases). Germline CDR1 and CDR2: LNHDA and SQIVND (reference sequence). The CDR3 is 14 amino acids. The CDR3 sequence is CASSIGGGQVAPRV. The CDR3 DNA reads TGTGCCAGTAGTATTGGGGGAGGACAAGTTGCTCCCCGGGTC.

This clone has only one observation. The chain couples TRBV23-1 to TRBJ1-1; TRBD1 might be the D (5 bases). TRBV23-1 has ORF status, its function being uncertain. The CDR3 sequence is 15 residues long. V lost 4 bases, J lost 0 bases, and 12 bases lay in between. For the CDR3, the DNA is TGCGCCAGCAGTCCCCCCTGGGGGGTGAACACTGAAGCTTTCTTT. Protein: CASSPPWGVNTEAFF.

The chain combines TRBV7-2 with TRBJ1-2, with 9 bases identical to TRBD1. The CDR3 covers 15 residues. The V segment lost 4 bases and the J segment 5 bases; nucleotides outside the gene matches: 8. Germline V lookup: CDR1 SGHTA, CDR2 FQGNSA. CDR3 nucleotides: TGTGCCAGCAGCTATCGACAGGGGGGAGGGTATGGCTACACCTTC. Translated: CASSYRQGGGYGYTF. Together with reference TRBV7-2 and TRBJ1-2, the CDR3 gives the full variable domain: GAGVSQSPSNKVTEKGKDVELRCDPISGHTALYWYRQSLGQGLEFLIYFQGNSAPDKSGLPSDRFSAERTGGSVSTLTIQRTQQEDSAVYLCASSYRQGGGYGYTFGSGTRLTVV.

The chain uses TRBV7-9 and TRBJ1-1; D is unresolved. Germline V gives CDR1 SEHNR, CDR2 FQNEAQ (reference sequence). The germline V and J ends were trimmed by 1 base and 2 bases, with 8 bases remaining between them. This CDR3 has 14 amino acids. The CDR3 DNA reads TGTGCCAGCAGCTTAGTAGCTGAAAACACTGAAGCTTTCTTT. Protein sequence: CASSLVAENTEAFF.

This clone was seen a handful of times. Here the CDR3 reads CASRGGTTKSYEQYF. In DNA form, the CDR3 reads TGTGCCAGCAGGGGAGGGACTACCAAATCCTACGAGCAGTACTTC. The chain links TRBV6-1 to TRBJ2-7, with 7 bases fitting TRBD2. The CDR3 loop spans 15 amino acids. V gave up 6 bases and J gave up 1 base; unmatched junction bases: 9. The germline V gene has CDR1 MNHNS and CDR2 SASEGT.

A note on this clone: The sample has other DNA sequences that encode this CDR3 too. V is TRBV7-3 and J is TRBJ2-2; 8 positions match TRBD1. With 5 bases clipped from V and 2 bases from J, the junction kept 7 bases outside the gene matches. Per the germline V gene, CDR1 is SGHTA and CDR2 is FQGTGA. CDR3 size: 16 residues. The CDR3 DNA follows: TGTGCCAGCAGCCAAAACGCAGGGGGCAACACCGGGGAGCTGTTTTTT. It translates to CASSQNAGGNTGELFF.

This clone was counted a single time. The CDR3 DNA follows: TGTGCCAGCAGCCAAGAGGCGGTCGGCGGAGAGACCCAGTACTTC. Translated: CASSQEAVGGETQYF. The chain couples TRBV4-2 to TRBJ2-5; no clear D gene. CDR1 and CDR2 from the germline V gene are LGHNA and YNFKEQ. Trimming removed 0 bases from V and 4 bases from J, with 12 bases in between. The CDR3 runs to 15 residues.

This chain joins TRBV7-9 and TRBJ2-1; 9 bases agree with TRBD2. V was clipped by 1 base and J by 0 bases; unmatched bases: 4. Germline V gene sequence: CDR1 SEHNR, CDR2 FQNEAQ (reference sequence). The CDR3 extends over 17 amino acids. CDR3 amino acids: CASSLGAGGPSYNEQFF. CDR3 nucleotide sequence: TGTGCCAGCAGCTTAGGGGCGGGAGGGCCCTCCTACAATGAGCAGTTCTTC.

Written as DNA, the CDR3 is TGCGCCAGCAGCTACGACAGGGAAGGGGGCTACACCTTC. This sequence encodes CASSYDREGGYTF. This sequence joins TRBV5-1 and TRBJ1-2, with 7 bases aligning to TRBD1. The J segment lost 8 bases and the V segment lost 3 bases, leaving 7 bases of the junction unmatched. Germline values: CDR1 SGHRS, CDR2 YFSETQ. The CDR3 length is 13 residues.

The V call is TRBV28, the J call TRBJ2-3, with 7 bases that match TRBD2. The V and J ends lost 5 bases and 0 bases, in that order; junction bases with no gene match: 8. The CDR3 length is 16 residues. The germline V gene encodes CDR1 MDHEN and CDR2 SYDVKM. CDR3 sequence (DNA): TGTGCCAGCAGTGCCGCTAGCGGTGCTAGCACAGATACGCAGTATTTT. Its protein product is CASSAASGASTDTQYF.

This chain connects TRBV6-5 to TRBJ1-5, with 8 bases aligning to TRBD1. Losses at the gene ends were 5 bases for V and 2 bases for J; bases not matched to a gene: 5. The CDR3 spans 15 residues. Germline V CDR1 and CDR2: MNHEY, SVGAGI. The CDR3, as DNA: TGTGCCAGCAGTACTGGACAGGGCGGCAATCAGCCCCAGCATTTT. Protein sequence: CASSTGQGGNQPQHF.

The gene calls are TRBV19 and TRBJ2-2; TRBD1 aligns across 8 bases. Germline assignment: CDR1 LNHDA and CDR2 SQIVND (reference sequence). This CDR3 spans 13 amino acids. The V gene end was trimmed by 10 bases and the J gene end by 5 bases; junction bases not matched to a gene: 6. The DNA for the CDR3 is TGTGCCACCAGAGGGACAGGTACCGGGGAGCTGTTTTTT. It codes for CATRGTGTGELFF.

Points on this clone: The same CDR3 is also encoded by other DNA sequences in this sample. The chain carries TRBV19 and TRBJ2-2; perhaps TRBD2 as D (6 bases). This CDR3 has 13 amino acids. Trimming stripped 4 bases from V and 4 bases from J, with 7 bases between. Germline values: CDR1 LNHDA, CDR2 SQIVND (reference sequence). The CDR3 DNA is TGTGCCAGTAGTACCGGGGGCACCGGGGAGCTGTTTTTT. Protein sequence: CASSTGGTGELFF.

V usage is TRBV5-4 and J usage is TRBJ2-2; TRBD2 might be the D (5 bases). The V gene lost 5 bases and the J gene lost 10 bases, with 15 bases spanning the gap. The germline gives CDR1 SGHNT, CDR2 YYREEE (reference sequence). This CDR3 is built from 13 residues. The CDR3 coding sequence is TGTGCCAGCAGTTCGAGGGCGAGCGAGGAGCTGTTTTTT. Translated, it gives CASSSRASEELFF.

CDR3: CASGFGTSGRIGELFF. CDR3 bases: TGTGCTAGTGGTTTTGGGACTAGCGGGAGGATCGGGGAGCTGTTTTTT. This rearrangement joins TRBV12-5 to TRBJ2-2; the match to TRBD2 covers 15 bases. The CDR3 covers 16 residues. CDR1 and CDR2 from the germline V gene are LGHNT and FRNRAP. V trimming: 3 bases; J trimming: 7 bases; junction bases outside the gene matches: 3.

This rearrangement joins TRBV19 to TRBJ2-1; D is possibly TRBD2 (6 bases). The CDR3 runs to 15 residues. With 10 bases removed from V and 3 bases from J, the gap between germline ends came to 19 bases. Germline V gene data show CDR1 as LNHDA and CDR2 as SQIVND (reference sequence). The CDR3 loop is CATSLGGFYYNEQFF. The CDR3 DNA reads as TGTGCCACTTCCCTGGGGGGATTCTACTACAATGAGCAGTTCTTC.

V is TRBV28 and J is TRBJ2-4; TRBD1 matches at 9 bases. J was trimmed by 0 bases and V by 5 bases; bases with no gene match: 5. The CDR3 runs 16 residues. Germline V gene data show CDR1 as MDHEN and CDR2 as SYDVKM. The CDR3 here is CASSPQGALAKNIQYF. The CDR3, as DNA: TGTGCCAGCAGTCCACAGGGGGCGCTAGCCAAAAACATTCAGTACTTC.

CDR3 DNA sequence: TGTGCCAGCTCACCGAGGTCGTCAGATACGCAGTATTTT. Its protein is CASSPRSSDTQYF. The V gene is TRBV18, the J gene TRBJ2-3; no reliable D call. V lost 3 bases and J lost 4, with 8 bases in between. The CDR3 contains 13 residues. CDR1 is KGHSH, CDR2 LQKENI, per germline.

The genes are TRBV6-5 and TRBJ1-5, with TRBD1 matching over 7 bases. CDR1 is MNHEY, CDR2 SVGAGI, per germline. CDR3 length: 14 residues. Germline trimming cut 4 bases from V and 2 bases from J; bases unmatched to any gene: 2. In nucleotides, the CDR3 is TGTGCCAGCAGTTTTGGACAGGGCAATCAGCCCCAGCATTTT. It yields the protein CASSFGQGNQPQHF.